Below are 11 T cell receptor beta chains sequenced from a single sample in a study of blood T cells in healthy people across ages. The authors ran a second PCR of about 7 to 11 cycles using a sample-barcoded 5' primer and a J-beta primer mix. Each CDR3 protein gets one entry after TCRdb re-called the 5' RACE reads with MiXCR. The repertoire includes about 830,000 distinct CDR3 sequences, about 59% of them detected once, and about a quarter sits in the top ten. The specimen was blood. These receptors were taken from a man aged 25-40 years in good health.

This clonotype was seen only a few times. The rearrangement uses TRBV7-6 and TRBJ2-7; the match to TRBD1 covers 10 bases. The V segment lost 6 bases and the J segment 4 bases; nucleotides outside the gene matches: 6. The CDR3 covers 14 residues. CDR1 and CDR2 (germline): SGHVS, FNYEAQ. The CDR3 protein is CASSSGQGEYEQYF. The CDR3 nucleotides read TGTGCCAGCAGTTCCGGACAGGGGGAATACGAGCAGTACTTC.

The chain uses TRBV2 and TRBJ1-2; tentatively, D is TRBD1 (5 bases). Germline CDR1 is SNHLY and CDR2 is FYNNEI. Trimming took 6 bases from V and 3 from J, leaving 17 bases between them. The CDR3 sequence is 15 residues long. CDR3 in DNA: TGTGCCAGCAGGCCCGGGACTACGCCTTACTATGGCTACACCTTC. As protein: CASRPGTTPYYGYTF.

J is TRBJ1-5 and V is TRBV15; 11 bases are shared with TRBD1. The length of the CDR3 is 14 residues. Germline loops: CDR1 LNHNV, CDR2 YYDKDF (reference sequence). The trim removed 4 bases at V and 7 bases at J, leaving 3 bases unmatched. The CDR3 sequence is CATSTGQGAQPQHF. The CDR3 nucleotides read TGTGCCACCAGCACTGGACAGGGGGCCCAGCCCCAGCATTTT.

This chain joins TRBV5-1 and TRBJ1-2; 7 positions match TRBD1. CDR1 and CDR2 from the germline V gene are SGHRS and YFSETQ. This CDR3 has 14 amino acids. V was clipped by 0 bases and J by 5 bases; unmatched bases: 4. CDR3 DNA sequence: TGCGCCAGCAGCTTGGGGGGACAGAGGTATGGCTACACCTTC. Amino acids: CASSLGGQRYGYTF.

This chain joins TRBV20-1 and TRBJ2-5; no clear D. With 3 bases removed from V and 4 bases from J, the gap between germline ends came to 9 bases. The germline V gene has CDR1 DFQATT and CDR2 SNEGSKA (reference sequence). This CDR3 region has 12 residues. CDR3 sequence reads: CSARGTSETQYF. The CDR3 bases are TGCAGTGCTAGGGGCACCTCAGAGACCCAGTACTTC.

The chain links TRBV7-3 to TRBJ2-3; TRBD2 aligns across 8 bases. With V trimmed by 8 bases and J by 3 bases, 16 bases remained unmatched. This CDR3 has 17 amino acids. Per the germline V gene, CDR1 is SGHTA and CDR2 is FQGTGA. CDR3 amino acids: CASGSPGRGLRTDTQYF. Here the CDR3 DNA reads TGTGCCAGCGGAAGTCCCGGGAGGGGTTTAAGGACAGATACGCAGTATTTT.

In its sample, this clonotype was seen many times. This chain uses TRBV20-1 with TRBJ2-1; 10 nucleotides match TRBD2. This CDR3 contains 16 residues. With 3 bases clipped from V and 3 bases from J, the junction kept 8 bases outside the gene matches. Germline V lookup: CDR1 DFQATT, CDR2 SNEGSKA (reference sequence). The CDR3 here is CSASEAGGPGYNEQFF. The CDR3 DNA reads TGCAGTGCTAGCGAAGCGGGGGGGCCTGGCTACAATGAGCAGTTCTTC.

CDR3 nucleotide sequence: TGTGCCAGCAGCCCCCCCGAAGGACTAGCGCGAGAGACCCAGTACTTC. Amino acids: CASSPPEGLARETQYF. The chain has TRBV7-8 and TRBJ2-5, with 9 bases that match TRBD2. Trimming removed 5 bases from V and 4 bases from J; junction bases left unmatched: 11. Germline V CDR1 and CDR2: SGHVS, FQNEAQ. CDR3 length: 16 residues.

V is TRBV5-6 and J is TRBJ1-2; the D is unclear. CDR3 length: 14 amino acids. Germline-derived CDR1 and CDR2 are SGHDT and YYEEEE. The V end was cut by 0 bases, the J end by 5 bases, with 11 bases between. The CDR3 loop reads CASSLETRYYGYTF. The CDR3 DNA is TGTGCCAGCAGCTTGGAGACACGTTATTATGGCTACACCTTC.

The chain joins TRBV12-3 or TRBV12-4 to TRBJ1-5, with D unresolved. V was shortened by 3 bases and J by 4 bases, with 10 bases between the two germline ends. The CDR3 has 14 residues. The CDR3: CASSLEAVNQPQHF. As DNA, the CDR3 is TGTGCCAGCAGTTTGGAGGCAGTTAATCAGCCCCAGCATTTT.

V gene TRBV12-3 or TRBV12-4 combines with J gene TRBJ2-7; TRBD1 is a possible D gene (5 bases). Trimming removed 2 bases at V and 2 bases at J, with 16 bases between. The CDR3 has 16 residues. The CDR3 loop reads CASSLSLGAATYEQYF. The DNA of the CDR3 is TGTGCCAGCAGTTTATCCCTTGGGGCGGCGACCTACGAGCAGTACTTC.